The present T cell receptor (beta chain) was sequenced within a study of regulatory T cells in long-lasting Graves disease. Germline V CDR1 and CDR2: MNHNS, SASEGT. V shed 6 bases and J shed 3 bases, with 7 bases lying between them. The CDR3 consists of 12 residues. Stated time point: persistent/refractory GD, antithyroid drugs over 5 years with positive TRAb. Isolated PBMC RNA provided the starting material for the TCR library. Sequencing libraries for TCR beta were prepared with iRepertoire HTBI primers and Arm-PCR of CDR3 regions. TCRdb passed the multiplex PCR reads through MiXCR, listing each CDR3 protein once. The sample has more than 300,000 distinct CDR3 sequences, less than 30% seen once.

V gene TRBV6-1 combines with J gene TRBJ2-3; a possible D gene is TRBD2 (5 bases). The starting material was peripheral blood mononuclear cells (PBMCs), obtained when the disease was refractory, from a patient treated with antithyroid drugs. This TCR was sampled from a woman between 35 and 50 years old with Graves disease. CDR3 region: CASRRGTDTQYF. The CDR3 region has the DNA TGTGCCAGCAGGCGCGGGACAGATACGCAGTATTTT.